This T cell receptor beta chain appears in the sequencing data of a study of cytomegalovirus exposure and HLA in healthy donors. Whole-study findings and limits: In a later analysis, about 17,000 TCR beta sequences were associated with HLA alleles at 0.05 false discovery rate. Prior analysis indicated that the majority of TCR beta V segments exhibited productivity approximately 90% or approximately 30% of the time. There were a few CMV-associated chains whose specificity for CMV antigens was confirmed in vitro.

A note on this clone: Its antigen is not known.

Vbeta (60) and Jbeta (13) primers were used in the PCR. The authors' processing: It was a later analysis that counted about 80 million unique TCR beta chains, of which about 10 million were shared. Profiled with immunoSEQ multiplex PCR; TCRdb holds only in-frame clones, not every one. The DNA was the basis for D and trimming; V, J and clone size are from that table. The profile shows 100,000 to 120,000 clones, 79% of them singletons. V shed 6 bases, J shed 4 bases, and the junction held 10 bases outside the gene matches. This CDR3 spans 15 amino acids. Per the germline V gene, CDR1 is MNHEY and CDR2 is SVGAGI.

The sequence derives from a man in his thirties or forties in good health and CMV-seropositive. The sequenced sample consisted of PBMCs. The chain combines TRBV6-5 with TRBJ1-2; 8 bases fit TRBD1. Here the CDR3 reads CASRGGPGGSYGYTF. DNA of the CDR3: TGTGCCAGCAGGGGGGGTCCAGGGGGCAGCTATGGCTACACCTTC.